The 18 T cell receptor beta chains below all came from one sample that was sequenced in a study of T cells in Graves' hyperthyroidism and ophthalmopathy. The TCR beta CDR3 regions underwent amplification using RNA transcripts as the source. Using the HTBI primer set, a first-round RT-PCR was run on the TCR CDR3. MiXCR, applied by TCRdb to the multiplex PCR reads, yields one record per CDR3 protein. This table holds over 700,000 distinct CDR3 sequences, 35% found once. The sample was blood. The source of these receptors is a woman aged 40 to 49 with Graves' hyperthyroidism.

J is TRBJ2-1 and V is TRBV2; tentative D call: TRBD2 (5 bases). The length of the CDR3 is 15 residues. Trimming took 2 bases from V and 7 from J, leaving 15 bases between them. Germline assignment: CDR1 SNHLY and CDR2 FYNNEI. The CDR3 loop reads CASSEQAGYRNEQFF. The DNA of the CDR3 is TGTGCCAGCAGTGAACAGGCGGGCTATAGGAATGAGCAGTTCTTC.

The chain carries TRBV28 and TRBJ1-4, with 10 bases lining up with TRBD1. Trimming cost V 5 bases and J 8 bases; bases outside gene matches: 8. The CDR3 consists of 15 residues. The germline V gene encodes CDR1 MDHEN and CDR2 SYDVKM. The CDR3: CASSLPGTGVEKLFF. The CDR3 DNA follows: TGTGCCAGCAGTCTACCAGGGACAGGGGTCGAAAAACTGTTTTTT.

The chain has TRBV6-5 and TRBJ1-5; 7 bases align to TRBD1. V was clipped by 5 bases and J by 0 bases; unmatched bases: 7. CDR1 is MNHEY and CDR2 is SVGAGI in the germline V gene. The CDR3 consists of 16 residues. CDR3 in DNA: TGTGCCAGCAGTAGATCAGGACAGGATAGCAATCAGCCCCAGCATTTT. Translated, it gives CASSRSGQDSNQPQHF.

This clonotype was observed a handful of times. This chain links TRBV12-3 or TRBV12-4 with TRBJ1-1; D ambiguous. The CDR3 length is 13 residues. The V end lost 7 bases, the J end lost 3 bases, and 12 bases lay between the germline ends. CDR3 loop: CASTGLVDTEAFF. Here the CDR3 DNA reads TGTGCCAGCACTGGGCTGGTGGACACTGAAGCTTTCTTT.

This clonotype occurred many times. The chain links TRBV10-2 to TRBJ2-7, with D perhaps TRBD1 (5 bases). Germline CDR1 and CDR2: WSHSY and SAAADI. V lost 7 bases to trimming and J lost 6 bases, with 13 bases between them. The length of the CDR3 is 12 residues. CDR3 sequence reads: CASTNRQSEQYF. CDR3 in DNA: TGCGCCAGCACCAATCGACAGTCCGAGCAGTACTTC.

The rearrangement joins TRBV5-1 to TRBJ2-2, with 7 bases that match TRBD1. The V gene end was trimmed by 0 bases and the J gene end by 5 bases; junction bases not matched to a gene: 4. Germline-derived CDR1 and CDR2 are SGHRS and YFSETQ. The CDR3 is 15 amino acids. CDR3 amino acids: CASSLEGAWTGELFF. The CDR3 DNA reads as TGCGCCAGCAGCTTGGAGGGGGCTTGGACCGGGGAGCTGTTTTTT.

There are a few counts of this clonotype. The chain joins TRBV2 to TRBJ2-7, with D perhaps matching TRBD1 (6 bases). Trimming removed 5 bases at V and 5 bases at J, with 25 bases between. CDR1 and CDR2 from the germline V gene are SNHLY and FYNNEI. The CDR3 is 17 amino acids. DNA of the CDR3: TGTGCCAGCAGTCCTCACACCCCGCAGGGGAGAAGGAACGAGCAGTACTTC. Translation: CASSPHTPQGRRNEQYF.

The genes are TRBV7-3 and TRBJ2-7; 15 nucleotides match TRBD2. With 5 bases clipped from V and 7 bases from J, the junction kept 18 bases outside the gene matches. This CDR3 region has 19 residues. CDR1 and CDR2 (germline): SGHTA, FQGTGA. The CDR3 region is CASSAFETGGTSGGLEQYF. The CDR3 DNA sequence: TGTGCCAGCAGCGCTTTTGAGACAGGGGGGACTAGCGGGGGGTTAGAGCAGTACTTC.

This clonotype was seen at least ten times. V is TRBV7-3 and J is TRBJ2-2; 10 nucleotides match TRBD1. Trimming removed 6 bases from V and 6 bases from J; junction bases left unmatched: 4. This CDR3 has 14 residues. Germline values: CDR1 SGHTA, CDR2 FQGTGA. CDR3 in amino acids: CASRTGQGSGELFF. The CDR3 DNA sequence: TGTGCCAGCAGAACGGGACAGGGGTCCGGGGAGCTGTTTTTT.

This clonotype has a count of ten or more. The CDR3 protein is CASSPLGTWGEAFF. The CDR3 bases are TGTGCCAGCAGCCCGTTAGGGACGTGGGGTGAAGCTTTCTTT. The rearrangement uses TRBV7-9 and TRBJ1-1; a possible D gene is TRBD1 (5 bases). Germline CDR1 SEHNR, CDR2 FQNEAQ (reference sequence). The CDR3 runs 14 residues. With 5 bases removed from V and 7 bases from J, the gap between germline ends came to 17 bases.

Worth noting for this clonotype: One end of the junction is discordant with germline, which a read error may explain. The chain uses TRBV7-3 and TRBJ1-2; possible D gene TRBD1, 5 bases. CDR1 is SGHTA and CDR2 is FQGTGA in the germline V gene. The CDR3 runs to 17 residues. The CDR3 loop is CASSLRGFGKGNYGYTF. For the CDR3, the DNA is TGTGCCAGCAGTTTAAGGGGCTTTGGAAAAGGAAACTATGGCTACACCTTC.

This clonotype appeared a few times. The chain joins TRBV2 to TRBJ2-5, with D tentatively TRBD1 or TRBD2 (5 bases each). The CDR3 runs to 18 residues. Germline V CDR1 and CDR2: SNHLY, FYNNEI. Trimming removed 1 base from V and 10 bases from J, with 28 bases in between. As DNA, the CDR3 is TGTGCCAGCAGTGAAGTAAATTATCGGGACCCCCAATATGAGGTCCAGTACTTC. Amino acid sequence: CASSEVNYRDPQYEVQYF.

The gene calls are TRBV2 and TRBJ2-7; TRBD1 aligns across 7 bases. Per the germline V gene, CDR1 is SNHLY and CDR2 is FYNNEI. The ends lost 8 bases at V and 0 bases at J; junction bases unmatched: 16. CDR3 length: 17 residues. In nucleotides, the CDR3 is TGTGCCAGCCCCCGAACCAGAGGGACAGTAAGCTCCTACGAGCAGTACTTC. Its translation is CASPRTRGTVSSYEQYF.

This clonotype was observed many times. V usage is TRBV29-1 and J usage is TRBJ2-2, with D unresolved. The CDR3 has 15 residues. V was cut by 5 bases and J by 0 bases, with 13 bases left in between. From germline, CDR1 is SQVTM and CDR2 ANQGSEA. CDR3 amino acids: CSVRGSNANTGELFF. CDR3 bases: TGCAGCGTTCGTGGCAGCAACGCGAACACCGGGGAGCTGTTTTTT.

This chain links TRBV4-1 with TRBJ1-2; 7 bases are shared with TRBD1. CDR3 length: 13 residues. Germline CDR1 MGHRA, CDR2 YSYEKL. J gave up 8 bases and V 1 base, and 4 bases lay outside the gene matches. CDR3 protein: CASSQGQGVGYTF. For the CDR3, the DNA is TGCGCCAGCAGCCAAGGGCAGGGGGTAGGCTACACCTTC.

This clonotype was seen ten or more times. This chain connects TRBV19 to TRBJ1-5; D gene unclear. The CDR3 loop spans 14 amino acids. Germline CDR1 LNHDA, CDR2 SQIVND (reference sequence). Deletions cut 3 bases from V and 9 bases from J, with 15 bases between. The CDR3 coding sequence is TGTGCCAGTAGTATTGATAACACCGCCCGGCCCCAGCATTTT. Translation gives CASSIDNTARPQHF.

This clonotype came up many times. The J gene is TRBJ2-7, the V gene TRBV7-9; TRBD2 aligns across 10 bases. Germline CDR1 is SEHNR and CDR2 is FQNEAQ (reference sequence). This CDR3 region has 15 residues. J was trimmed by 6 bases and V by 5 bases; bases with no gene match: 10. The CDR3 nucleotides are TGTGCCAGCAGCCCCCCCGGGACTAGCGACCCCGAGCAGTACTTC. Its protein is CASSPPGTSDPEQYF. The whole variable domain, filled in from reference TRBV7-9 and TRBJ2-7, reads DTGVSQNPRHKITKRGQNVTFRCDPISEHNRLYWYRQTLGQGPEFLTYFQNEAQLEKSRLLSDRFSAERPKGSFSTLEIQRTEQGDSAMYLCASSPPGTSDPEQYFGPGTRLTVT.

The chain has TRBV7-9 and TRBJ1-4; TRBD1 might be the D (6 bases). The CDR3 has 15 amino acids. V lost 1 base and J lost 3, with 9 bases in between. Germline CDR1 is SEHNR and CDR2 is FQNEAQ (reference sequence). CDR3 residues: CASSLVGGPNEKLFF. Written as DNA, the CDR3 is TGTGCCAGCAGCTTAGTGGGGGGCCCTAATGAAAAACTGTTTTTT.